This T cell receptor (beta chain) was sequenced during a study of memory CD4+ T cells and cytomegalovirus serostatus (dated by TCRdb to about 2019). A note on the overall study: The 33 healthy Belgian adults in the cohort included 9 who were CMV seropositive and 24 who were CMV seronegative. To replicate a published TCR-based CMV serostatus classifier, the researchers sequenced the CD4+ memory TCRbeta repertoires of a Belgian cohort whose cytomegalovirus serostatus was known. Study-wide findings and limitations: Among the roughly 160 previously reported CMV-associated TCRbeta sequences, 67 showed up in the CD4+ memory repertoires, with each one found in between one and five individuals. The results were read as suggesting that the CMV-associated TCR signature is, for the most part, present in the CD4+ memory repertoire. Only CD4+CD45RO+ memory cells were sequenced, unlike the original study, which covered naive and memory CD4+ and CD8+ populations. A median bootstrapped AUC of 0.95 with a 95% CI of 0.76-1.00 was achieved on the Belgian cohort by the original-framework classifier. CMV serostatus prediction reached a median bootstrapped AUC of 0.95 with the original framework and 0.91 with a US-trained random forest.

This clone occurred once. Its antigen is not yet known. No much larger clone exists at a distance of one base, and base qualities are not known. Trimming at the junction amounts to 0 bases on V and 4 bases on J, and the germline ends lie 9 bases apart. In the germline V gene, CDR1 corresponds to ENHRY and CDR2 to SYGVKD. Counted from cysteine to phenylalanine, this CDR3 has 14 amino acids. The kept DNA is CDR3 alone, 42 bases in frame from the first base. The Quick-DNA Microprep Kit was used to extract genomic DNA from the sorted cells. TCRbeta DNA was amplified with the immunoSEQ hsTCRbeta kit following the manufacturer's protocol. TCRbeta libraries were sequenced on an Illumina MiSeq instrument. Per the source publication's procedure: Following removal of out-of-frame sequences, about 2,200,000 distinct TCRbeta sequences were retained, with an average of roughly 62,000 per individual. Each individual was scored by the count of 164 previously reported CMV-associated TCRbeta sequences and the total productive distinct TCRbeta count. A beta-binomial model was reimplemented in Python, and random forests from scikit-learn, run with default parameters, were trained on data from the US cohort. Classifier performance on the Belgian cohort was summarized as median AUC with percentile confidence intervals calculated over 10,000 bootstrap iterations. TCRdb took this table from immuneACCESS and kept in-frame rearrangements with V and J called. Such tables lack part of the clones; where checked against another copy, unresolved V genes explain under half of the gap, and the rest is unexplained. Clonal size and the V and J genes are those of that table, whereas D and trimming came from the DNA. For this sample the table gives about 52,000 clones, of which approximately 80% were detected only once. The top ten hold under 1.5% of the sample.

Single viable CD3+CD4+CD8-CD45RO+ cells were sorted as memory CD4+ T cells on a FACSAria II. To determine CMV serostatus, a Roche Elecsys assay was used that detects serum IgG against CMV pp150, pp28, p38 and p52. Once the samples were thawed, total CD4+ T cells were enriched through positive selection using CD4 magnetic microbeads. The samples came from a different study that was designed specifically to examine the CD4+ T cell memory repertoire. Following standard operating procedures, peripheral blood mononuclear cells were isolated and cryopreserved, while serum was kept at -80 degrees C. Staining used CD3-PerCP (BW264/56), CD4-APC (RPA-T4), CD45RO-PE (UCHT1) and CD8-Pacific Orange (3B5) antibodies, with Sytox blue excluding non-viable cells.

The sequence came from an adult in good health and CMV-seropositive. The sequenced sample consisted of memory CD4+ T cells from blood. The chain links TRBV10-3 with TRBJ1-1; confidence is insufficient to name the D gene. The CDR3 region has the sequence CAISESAVSTEAFF. The DNA sequence is as follows: TGTGCCATCAGTGAGTCAGCAGTCTCCACTGAAGCTTTCTTT.